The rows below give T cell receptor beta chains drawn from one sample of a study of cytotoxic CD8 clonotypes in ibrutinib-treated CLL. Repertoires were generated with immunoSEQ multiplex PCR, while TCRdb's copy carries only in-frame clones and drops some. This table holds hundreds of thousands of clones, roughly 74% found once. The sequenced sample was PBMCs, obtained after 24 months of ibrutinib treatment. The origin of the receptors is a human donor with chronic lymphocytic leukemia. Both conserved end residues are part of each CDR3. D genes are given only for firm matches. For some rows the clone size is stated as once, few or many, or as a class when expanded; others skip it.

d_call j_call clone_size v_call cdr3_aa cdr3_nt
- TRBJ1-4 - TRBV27 CASSLNEKLFF TGTGCCAGCAGTCTAAATGAAAAACTGTTTTTT
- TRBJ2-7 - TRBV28 CASSMPGSDEQYF TGTGCCAGCAGTATGCCAGGGTCTGACGAGCAGTACTTC
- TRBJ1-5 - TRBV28 CASSSEWPQHF TGTGCCAGCAGTTCTGAGTGGCCCCAGCATTTT
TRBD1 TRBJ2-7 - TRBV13 CASSLGLTGGDYEQYF TGTGCCAGCAGCTTAGGCCTGACAGGGGGTGACTACGAGCAGTACTTC
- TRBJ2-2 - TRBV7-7 CASSLEGGGTGELFF TGTGCTAGCAGCTTAGAAGGCGGAGGTACCGGGGAGCTGTTTTTT
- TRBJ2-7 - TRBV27 CASSIIGGGYEQYF TGTGCCAGCAGTATAATAGGGGGAGGCTACGAGCAGTACTTC
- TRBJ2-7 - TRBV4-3 CASSPRGEGIYEQYF TGCGCCAGCAGCCCCAGGGGGGAGGGGATCTACGAGCAGTACTTC
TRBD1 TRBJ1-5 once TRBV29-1 CSVAEDRGSNQPQHF TGCAGCGTTGCGGAGGACAGGGGGAGCAATCAGCCCCAGCATTTT
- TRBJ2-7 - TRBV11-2 CASSSEFVPRDGQYF TGTGCCAGCAGTTCCGAATTTGTCCCCAGAGACGGGCAGTACTTC
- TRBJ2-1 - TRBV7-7 CASSFNSYNEQFF TGTGCTAGCAGCTTCAACTCCTACAATGAGCAGTTCTTC
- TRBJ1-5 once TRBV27 CASSLWGNSNQPQHF TGTGCCAGCAGTTTATGGGGGAATAGCAATCAGCCCCAGCATTTT
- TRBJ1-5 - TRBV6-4 CASSDSWGQPQHF TGTGCCAGCAGTGACTCTTGGGGACAGCCCCAGCATTTT
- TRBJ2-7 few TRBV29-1 CSVTTGNEQYF TGCAGCGTCACCACAGGGAATGAGCAGTACTTC
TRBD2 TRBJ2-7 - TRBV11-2 CASRYGGTYEQYF TGTGCCAGCAGATACGGGGGGACCTACGAGCAGTACTTC
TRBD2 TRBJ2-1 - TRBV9 CASSATGLAEYNEQFF TGTGCCAGCAGCGCCACTGGACTAGCGGAGTACAATGAGCAGTTCTTC
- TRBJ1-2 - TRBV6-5 CASSYGASAYGYTF TGTGCCAGCAGTTACGGGGCGAGTGCCTATGGCTACACCTTC
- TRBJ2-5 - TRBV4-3 CASSQDVPRHGGTGTQYF TGCGCCAGCAGCCAAGATGTCCCAAGACACGGCGGGACGGGGACCCAGTACTTC
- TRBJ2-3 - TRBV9 CASSVEGWRDTQYF TGTGCCAGCAGCGTAGAGGGATGGAGAGATACGCAGTATTTT
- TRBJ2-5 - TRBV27 CASSLRKAGSQETQYF TGTGCCAGCAGTTTAAGGAAGGCCGGGTCCCAAGAGACCCAGTACTTC
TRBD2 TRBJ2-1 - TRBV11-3 CASSFTAGVHNEQFF TGTGCCAGCAGCTTTACAGCGGGAGTGCACAATGAGCAGTTCTTC
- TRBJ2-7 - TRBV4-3 CASSQVLGRDYEQYF TGCGCCAGCAGCCAAGTTTTGGGCAGAGATTACGAGCAGTACTTC
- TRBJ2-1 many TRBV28 CASSGIRARNNEQFF TGTGCCAGCAGCGGAATCAGGGCTAGAAACAATGAGCAGTTCTTC
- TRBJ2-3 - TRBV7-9 CASSLAGGSSTDTQYF TGTGCCAGCAGCTTAGCGGGGGGTTCTAGCACAGATACGCAGTATTTT
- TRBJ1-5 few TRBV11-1 CASSIEENQPQHF TGTGCCAGCAGCATAGAAGAGAATCAGCCCCAGCATTTT
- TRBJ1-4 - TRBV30 CAWSVVASEKLFF TGTGCCTGGAGTGTGGTAGCATCTGAAAAACTGTTTTTT
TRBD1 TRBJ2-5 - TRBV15 CATSKYSGTGGETQYF TGTGCCACCAGCAAATATTCCGGGACAGGGGGAGAGACCCAGTACTTC
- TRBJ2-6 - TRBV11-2 CASSSSPWAGANVLTF TGTGCCAGCAGCTCTAGTCCGTGGGCCGGGGCCAACGTCCTGACTTTC
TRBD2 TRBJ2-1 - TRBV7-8 CASSLMGSGRSLEQFF TGTGCCAGCAGCTTAATGGGTAGCGGGAGGTCCTTGGAGCAGTTCTTC
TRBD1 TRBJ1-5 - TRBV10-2 CASSDRGRVQPQHF TGCGCCAGCAGTGACAGGGGGCGCGTTCAGCCCCAGCATTTT
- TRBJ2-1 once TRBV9 CASSVGASSGEQFF TGTGCCAGCAGCGTAGGGGCTAGCAGTGGTGAGCAGTTCTTC
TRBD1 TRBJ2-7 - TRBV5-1 CASSAGTASEQYF TGCGCCAGCAGCGCCGGGACAGCGAGTGAGCAGTACTTC
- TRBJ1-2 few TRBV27 CASSSRLYGYTF TGTGCCAGCAGTTCCCGGCTCTATGGCTACACCTTC
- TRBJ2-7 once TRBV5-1 CASSLGQDEQYF TGCGCCAGCAGCTTGGGTCAGGACGAGCAGTACTTC
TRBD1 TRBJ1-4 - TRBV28 CASRPSPSDRGRVEKLFF TGTGCCAGCAGGCCCTCACCTTCAGACAGGGGGCGGGTTGAAAAACTGTTTTTT
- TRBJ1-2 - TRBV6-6 CASRTGGYTF TGTGCCAGCAGAACTGGCGGCTACACCTTC
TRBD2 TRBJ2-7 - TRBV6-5 CASSYFPGLALHEQYF TGTGCCAGCAGTTATTTTCCGGGACTAGCGCTTCACGAGCAGTACTTC
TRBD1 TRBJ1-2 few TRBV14 CASRLTGDYGYTF TGTGCCAGCAGACTAACAGGGGACTATGGCTACACCTTC
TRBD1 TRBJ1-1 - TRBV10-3 CAISELWTGLTEAFF TGTGCCATCAGTGAGTTATGGACAGGTCTCACTGAAGCTTTCTTT
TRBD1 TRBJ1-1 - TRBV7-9 CASSPGWDSRNTEAFF TGTGCCAGCAGCCCTGGCTGGGACAGCAGGAACACTGAAGCTTTCTTT
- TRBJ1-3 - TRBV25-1 CASIPWGGNTIYF TGTGCCAGCATCCCCTGGGGTGGAAACACCATATATTTT
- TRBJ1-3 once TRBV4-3 CASSQGGSSGNTIYF TGCGCCAGCAGCCAGGGGGGGTCCTCTGGAAACACCATATATTTT
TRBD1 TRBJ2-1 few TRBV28 CASSLDRVNEQFF TGTGCCAGCAGTCTGGACAGGGTCAATGAGCAGTTCTTC
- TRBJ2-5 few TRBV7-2 CASSGTDGETQYF TGTGCCAGCAGCGGGACGGACGGGGAGACCCAGTACTTC
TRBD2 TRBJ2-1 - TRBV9 CASSGLSGIGYNEQFF TGTGCCAGCAGCGGACTAAGCGGGATAGGGTACAATGAGCAGTTCTTC
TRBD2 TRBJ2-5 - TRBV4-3 CASSQGTSGQETQYF TGCGCCAGCAGCCAAGGGACTAGCGGACAAGAGACCCAGTACTTC
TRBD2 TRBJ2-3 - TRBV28 CASSLSFSGRQDTQYF TGTGCCAGCAGTTTATCCTTTAGCGGGAGACAAGATACGCAGTATTTT
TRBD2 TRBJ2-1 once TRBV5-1 CASSLKASGRGHEQFF TGCGCCAGCAGCTTGAAGGCAAGCGGGAGGGGGCATGAGCAGTTCTTC
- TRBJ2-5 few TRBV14 CASSQDQTGTQYF TGTGCCAGCAGCCAAGATCAGACAGGGACCCAGTACTTC
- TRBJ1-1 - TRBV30 CAWSRAPEAFF TGTGCCTGGAGTCGGGCTCCTGAAGCTTTCTTT
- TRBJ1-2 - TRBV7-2 CASSWGGINYGYTF TGTGCCAGCAGCTGGGGGGGCATCAACTATGGCTACACCTTC
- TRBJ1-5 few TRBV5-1 CASSLDGALGQPQHF TGCGCCAGCAGCTTGGATGGGGCCCTGGGTCAGCCCCAGCATTTT
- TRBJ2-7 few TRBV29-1 CSAGTRFSYEQYF TGCAGCGCAGGGACCCGGTTCTCCTACGAGCAGTACTTC
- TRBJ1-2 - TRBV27 CASRGRLLTGYTF TGTGCCAGCAGAGGGCGTCTACTGACTGGCTACACCTTC
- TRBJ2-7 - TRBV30 CAHRAADEQYF TGTGCCCACCGGGCGGCGGATGAGCAGTACTTC
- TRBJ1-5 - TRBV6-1 CASSETTTNQPQHF TGTGCCAGCAGTGAGACCACAACTAATCAGCCCCAGCATTTT
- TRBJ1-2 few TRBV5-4 CASSLPGVPSGYTF TGTGCCAGCAGCTTACCCGGGGTACCTAGTGGCTACACCTTC
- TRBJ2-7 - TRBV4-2 CASSKSEVDSGYEQYF TGTGCCAGCAGCAAAAGCGAGGTAGATAGCGGCTACGAGCAGTACTTC
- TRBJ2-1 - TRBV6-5 CASRHRDGYNEQFF TGTGCCAGCAGGCACCGGGACGGCTACAATGAGCAGTTCTTC
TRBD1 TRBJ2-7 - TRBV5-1 CASSTGTATDEQYF TGCGCCAGCAGCACCGGGACAGCCACGGACGAGCAGTACTTC